This T cell receptor (beta chain) was observed in a study of regulatory T cells in long-lasting Graves disease. Noted time point: newly diagnosed GD, antithyroid drugs for less than 3 months. After RNA was extracted from PBMCs, the TCR library was made from it. Only a few counts were recorded for this clonotype. The antigen is not known. The CDR3 has 16 residues. Per the germline V gene, CDR1 is MNHEY and CDR2 is SVGEGT. V was shortened by 10 bases and J by 6 bases, with 25 bases between the two germline ends. Study-level findings and limits: There was favoring of TRBV28, TRBJ1-2 and TRBJ2-5 in persistent disease.

iRepertoire HTBI primers and Arm-PCR of CDR3 regions built TCR beta libraries. TCRdb independently ran MiXCR on the multiplex PCR reads; one entry per CDR3 protein. The sample carries 390,000 or so distinct CDR3 sequences, 12% recorded once. Separately, the same data were catalogued under a study of T cells in Graves' hyperthyroidism and ophthalmopathy.

V gene TRBV6-2 or TRBV6-3 combines with J gene TRBJ2-1; D may be TRBD1 (6 bases). The sequence derives from a young woman with Graves disease. The source was peripheral blood mononuclear cells (PBMCs), collected at new diagnosis, from a patient treated with antithyroid drugs. The CDR3 DNA is TGTGCCACCCGCCGGTGGGGACGAGGGGGTCTCAATGAGCAGTTCTTC. It codes for CATRRWGRGGLNEQFF.